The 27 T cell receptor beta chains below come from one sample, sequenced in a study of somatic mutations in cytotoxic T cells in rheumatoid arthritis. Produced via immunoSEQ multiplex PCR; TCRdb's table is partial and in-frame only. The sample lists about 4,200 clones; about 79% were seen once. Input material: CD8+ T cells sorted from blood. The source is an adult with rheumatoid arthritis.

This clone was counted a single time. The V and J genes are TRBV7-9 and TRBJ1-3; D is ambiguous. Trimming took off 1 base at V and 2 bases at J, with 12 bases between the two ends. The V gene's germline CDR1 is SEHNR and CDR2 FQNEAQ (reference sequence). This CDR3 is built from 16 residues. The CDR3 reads CASSLGGAGPGNTIYF. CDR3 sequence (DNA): TGTGCCAGCAGCTTAGGTGGCGCCGGCCCTGGAAACACCATATATTTT.

The CDR3 is CASSPAQTGNTIYF. In DNA, the CDR3 is TGTGCCAGCAGCCCCGCGCAGACTGGAAACACCATATATTTT. This chain joins TRBV13 and TRBJ1-3; D is unresolved. Trimming cost V 5 bases and J 2 bases, with 10 bases left between them. The CDR3 spans 14 residues. CDR1 and CDR2 from the germline V gene are PRHDT and FYEKMQ (reference sequence).

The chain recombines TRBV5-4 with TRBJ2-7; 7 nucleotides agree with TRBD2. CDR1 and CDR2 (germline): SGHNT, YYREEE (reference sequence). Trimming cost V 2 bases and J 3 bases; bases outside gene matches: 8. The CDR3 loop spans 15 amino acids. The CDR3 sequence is CASSLEAGPNYEQYF. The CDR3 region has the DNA TGTGCCAGCAGCTTAGAAGCGGGGCCCAACTACGAGCAGTACTTC.

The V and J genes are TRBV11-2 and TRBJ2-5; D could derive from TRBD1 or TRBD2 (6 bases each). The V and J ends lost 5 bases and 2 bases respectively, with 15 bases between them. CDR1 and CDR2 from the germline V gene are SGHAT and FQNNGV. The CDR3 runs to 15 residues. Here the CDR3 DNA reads TGTGCCAGCAGCGAGGGGGGAGTAATGCAAGAGACCCAGTACTTC. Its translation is CASSEGGVMQETQYF.

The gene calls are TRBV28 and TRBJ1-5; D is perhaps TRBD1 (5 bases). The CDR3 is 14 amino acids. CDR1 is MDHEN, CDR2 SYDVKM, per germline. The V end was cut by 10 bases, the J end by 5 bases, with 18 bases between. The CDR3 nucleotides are TGTGCCACCAGAGGGGCCAGGGAAGATCAGCCCCAGCATTTT. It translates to CATRGAREDQPQHF. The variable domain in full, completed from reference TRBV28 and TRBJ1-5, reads DVKVTQSSRYLVKRTGEKVFLECVQDMDHENMFWYRQDPGLGLRLIYFSYDVKMKEKGDIPEGYSVSREKKERFSLILESASTNQTSMYLCATRGAREDQPQHFGDGTRLSIL.

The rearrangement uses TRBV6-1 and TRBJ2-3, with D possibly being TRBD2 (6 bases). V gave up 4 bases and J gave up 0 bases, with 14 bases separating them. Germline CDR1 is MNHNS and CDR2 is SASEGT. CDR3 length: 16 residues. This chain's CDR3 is CASSGRRGASTDTQYF. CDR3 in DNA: TGTGCCAGCAGTGGGAGGCGGGGAGCTAGCACAGATACGCAGTATTTT.

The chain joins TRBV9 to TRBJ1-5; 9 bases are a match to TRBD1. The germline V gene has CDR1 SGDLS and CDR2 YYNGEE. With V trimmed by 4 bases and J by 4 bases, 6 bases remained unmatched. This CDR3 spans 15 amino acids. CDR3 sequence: CASSQTGGGNQPQHF. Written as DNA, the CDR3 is TGTGCCAGCAGCCAAACAGGGGGCGGGAATCAGCCCCAGCATTTT.

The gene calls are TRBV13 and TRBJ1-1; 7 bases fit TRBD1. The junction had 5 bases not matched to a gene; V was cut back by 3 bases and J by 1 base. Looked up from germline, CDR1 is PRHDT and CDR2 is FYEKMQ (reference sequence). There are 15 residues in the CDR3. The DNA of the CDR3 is TGTGCCAGCAGCTTTTGGGACAGTCAGAACACTGAAGCTTTCTTT. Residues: CASSFWDSQNTEAFF.

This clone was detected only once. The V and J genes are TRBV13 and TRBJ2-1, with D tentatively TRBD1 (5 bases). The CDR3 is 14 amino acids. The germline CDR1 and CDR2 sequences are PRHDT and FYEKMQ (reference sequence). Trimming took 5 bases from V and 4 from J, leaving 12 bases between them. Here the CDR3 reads CASSLGQGYNEQFF. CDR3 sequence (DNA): TGTGCCAGCAGCCTCGGGCAGGGTTACAATGAGCAGTTCTTC.

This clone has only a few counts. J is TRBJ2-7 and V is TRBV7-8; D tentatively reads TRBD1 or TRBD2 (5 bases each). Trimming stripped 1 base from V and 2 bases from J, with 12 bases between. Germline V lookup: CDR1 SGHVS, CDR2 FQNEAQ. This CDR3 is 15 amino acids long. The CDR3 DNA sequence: TGTGCCAGCAGCTTAGGGGGGTCGGCGACCTACGAGCAGTACTTC. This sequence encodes CASSLGGSATYEQYF.

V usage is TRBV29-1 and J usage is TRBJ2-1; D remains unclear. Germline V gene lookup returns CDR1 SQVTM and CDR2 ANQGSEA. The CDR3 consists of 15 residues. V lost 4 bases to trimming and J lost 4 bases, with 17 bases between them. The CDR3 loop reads CSVVPTTLHYNEQFF. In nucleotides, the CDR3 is TGCAGCGTTGTACCAACCACTCTCCATTACAATGAGCAGTTCTTC.

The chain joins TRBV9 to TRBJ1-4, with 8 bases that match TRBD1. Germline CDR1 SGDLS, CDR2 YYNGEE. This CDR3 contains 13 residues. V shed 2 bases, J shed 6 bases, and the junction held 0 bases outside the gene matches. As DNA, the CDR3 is TGTGCCAGCAGCGTGGGACAGGATGAAAAACTGTTTTTT. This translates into CASSVGQDEKLFF. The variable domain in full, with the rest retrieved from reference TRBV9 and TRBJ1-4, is DSGVTQTPKHLITATGQRVTLRCSPRSGDLSVYWYQQSLDQGLQFLIQYYNGEERAKGNILERFSAQQFPDLHSELNLSSLELGDSALYFCASSVGQDEKLFFGSGTQLSVL.

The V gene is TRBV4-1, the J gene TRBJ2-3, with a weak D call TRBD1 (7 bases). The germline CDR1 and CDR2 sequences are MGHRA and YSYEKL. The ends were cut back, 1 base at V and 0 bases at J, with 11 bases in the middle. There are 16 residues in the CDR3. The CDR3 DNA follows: TGCGCCAGCAGCCAAGTCAGGGGGGCAAGCACAGATACGCAGTATTTT. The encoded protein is CASSQVRGASTDTQYF.

This CDR3 reads CASSLVGGNYGYTF. Here the CDR3 DNA reads TGTGCCAGCAGCTTAGTTGGCGGCAACTATGGCTACACCTTC. This chain uses TRBV7-9 with TRBJ1-2; no reliable D call. Germline V gene sequence: CDR1 SEHNR, CDR2 FQNEAQ (reference sequence). Trimming removed 1 base from V and 2 bases from J, with 8 bases in between. This CDR3 region has 14 residues.

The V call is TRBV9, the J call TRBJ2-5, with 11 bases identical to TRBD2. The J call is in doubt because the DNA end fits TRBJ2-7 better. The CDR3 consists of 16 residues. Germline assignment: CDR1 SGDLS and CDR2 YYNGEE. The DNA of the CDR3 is TGTGCCAGCAGCGTAGCTAGCGGGGGGAGTCCCTACGAGCAGTACTTC. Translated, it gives CASSVASGGSPYEQYF.

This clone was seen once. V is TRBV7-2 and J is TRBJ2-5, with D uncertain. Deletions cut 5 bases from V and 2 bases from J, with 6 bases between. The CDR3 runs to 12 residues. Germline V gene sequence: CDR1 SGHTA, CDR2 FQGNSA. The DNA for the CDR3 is TGTGCCAGCAGCCAATTTCAAGAGACCCAGTACTTC. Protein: CASSQFQETQYF.

CDR3 sequence (DNA): TGCAGCGGGATAGCAGGGTTAGGGACTAATGAAAAACTGTTTTTT. It is translated as CSGIAGLGTNEKLFF. This rearrangement joins TRBV29-1 to TRBJ1-4, with D possibly TRBD1 on 5 matching bases. Trimming cost V 7 bases and J 2 bases, with 17 bases left between them. Germline V gene lookup returns CDR1 SQVTM and CDR2 ANQGSEA. The CDR3 contains 15 residues.

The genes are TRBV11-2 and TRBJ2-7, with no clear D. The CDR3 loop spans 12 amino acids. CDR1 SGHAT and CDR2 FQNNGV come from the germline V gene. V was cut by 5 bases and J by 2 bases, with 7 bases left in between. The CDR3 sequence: CASSRWTYEQYF. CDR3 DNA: TGTGCCAGCAGCCGATGGACCTACGAGCAGTACTTC.

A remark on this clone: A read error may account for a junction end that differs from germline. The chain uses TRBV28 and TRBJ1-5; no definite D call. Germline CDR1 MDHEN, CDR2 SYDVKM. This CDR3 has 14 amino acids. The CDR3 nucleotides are TGTGCCAGCATTTTACGACGGGCGGGTCAGCCCCAGCATTTT. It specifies CASILRRAGQPQHF.

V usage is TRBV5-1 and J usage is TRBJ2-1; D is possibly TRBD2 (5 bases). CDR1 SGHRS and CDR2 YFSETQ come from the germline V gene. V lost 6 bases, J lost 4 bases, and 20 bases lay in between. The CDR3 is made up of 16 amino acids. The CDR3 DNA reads TGCGCCAGCAAAATCGTTCCTAGCACCGGGTACAATGAGCAGTTCTTC. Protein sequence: CASKIVPSTGYNEQFF. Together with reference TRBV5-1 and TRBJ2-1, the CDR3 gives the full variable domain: KAGVTQTPRYLIKTRGQQVTLSCSPISGHRSVSWYQQTPGQGLQFLFEYFSETQRNKGNFPGRFSGRQFSNSRSEMNVSTLELGDSALYLCASKIVPSTGYNEQFFGPGTRLTVL.

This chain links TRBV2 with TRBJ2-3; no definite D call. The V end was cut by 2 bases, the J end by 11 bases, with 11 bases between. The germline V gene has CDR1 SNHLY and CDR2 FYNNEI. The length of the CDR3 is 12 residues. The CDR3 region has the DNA TGTGCCAGCAGTGAATCCGCGATGGAGCAGTATTTT. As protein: CASSESAMEQYF.

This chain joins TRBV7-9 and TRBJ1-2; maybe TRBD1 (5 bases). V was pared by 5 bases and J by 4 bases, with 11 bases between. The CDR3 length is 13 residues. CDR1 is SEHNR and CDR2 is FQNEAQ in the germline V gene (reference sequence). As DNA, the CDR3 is TGTGCCAGCAGCGGGGGATCCGGCTATGGCTACACCTTC. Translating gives CASSGGSGYGYTF.

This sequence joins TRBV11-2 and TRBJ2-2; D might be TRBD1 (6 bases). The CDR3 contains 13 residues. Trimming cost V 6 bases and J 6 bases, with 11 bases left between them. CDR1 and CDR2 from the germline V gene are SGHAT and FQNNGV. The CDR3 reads CASSRQVPGELFF. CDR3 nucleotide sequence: TGTGCCAGCAGTCGACAGGTTCCCGGGGAGCTGTTTTTT.

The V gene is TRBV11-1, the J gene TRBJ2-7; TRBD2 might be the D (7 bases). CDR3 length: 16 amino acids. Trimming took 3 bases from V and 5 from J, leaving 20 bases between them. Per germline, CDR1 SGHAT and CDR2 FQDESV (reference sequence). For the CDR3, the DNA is TGTGCCAGCAGCTTCGGGGGGCAGGGGATTGGCGACGAGCAGTACTTC. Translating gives CASSFGGQGIGDEQYF.

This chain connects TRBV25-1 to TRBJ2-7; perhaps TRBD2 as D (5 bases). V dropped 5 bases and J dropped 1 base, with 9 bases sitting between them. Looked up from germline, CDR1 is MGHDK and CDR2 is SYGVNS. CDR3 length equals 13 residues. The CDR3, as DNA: TGTGCCAGCAGTCCTAGCCTTTCCTACGAGCAGTACTTC. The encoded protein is CASSPSLSYEQYF.

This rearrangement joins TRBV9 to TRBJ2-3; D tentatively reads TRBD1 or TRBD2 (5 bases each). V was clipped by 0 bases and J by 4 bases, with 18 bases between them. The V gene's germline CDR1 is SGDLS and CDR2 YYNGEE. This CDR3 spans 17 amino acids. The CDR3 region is CASSVEPGPSFPDTQYF. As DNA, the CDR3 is TGTGCCAGCAGCGTAGAGCCGGGGCCCTCATTTCCAGATACGCAGTATTTT.

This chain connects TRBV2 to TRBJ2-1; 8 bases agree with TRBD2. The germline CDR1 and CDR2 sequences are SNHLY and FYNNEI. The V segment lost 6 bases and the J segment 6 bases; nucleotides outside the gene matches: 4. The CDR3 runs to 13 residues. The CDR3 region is CASSGGAGNEQFF. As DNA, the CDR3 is TGTGCCAGCAGCGGGGGGGCGGGCAATGAGCAGTTCTTC.